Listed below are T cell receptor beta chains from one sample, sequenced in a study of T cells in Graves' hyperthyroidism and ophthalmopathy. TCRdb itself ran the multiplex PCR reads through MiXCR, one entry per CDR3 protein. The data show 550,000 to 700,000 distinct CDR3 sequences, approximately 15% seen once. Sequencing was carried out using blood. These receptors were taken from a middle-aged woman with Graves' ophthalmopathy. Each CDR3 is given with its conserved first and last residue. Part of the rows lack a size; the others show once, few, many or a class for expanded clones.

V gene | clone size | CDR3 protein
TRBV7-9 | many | CASSSSGTSAYEQYF
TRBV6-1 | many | CASSEALRELEAFF
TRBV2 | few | CASLFNRERNEQFF
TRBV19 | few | CASSSPPGRRYGYTF
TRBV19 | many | CASSTRGFQETQYF
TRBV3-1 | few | CASSQGSSGITGRQETQYF
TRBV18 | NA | CASSHSGGPYEQYF
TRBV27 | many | CASSFSLTGEQYF
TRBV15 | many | CATSSGVTGTLTEAFF
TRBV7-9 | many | CASSVRDYEQYF
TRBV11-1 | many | CASSSVNRDHFYEQYF
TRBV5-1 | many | CASSYLLSGSNTGELFF
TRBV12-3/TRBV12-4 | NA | CASSPAGLASVTGELFF
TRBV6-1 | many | CASSEASGSQYF
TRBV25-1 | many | CASRNQGSNGYTF
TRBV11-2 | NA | CASSLDSYGPGNTIYF
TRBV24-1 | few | CATSESGTGGDEQYF
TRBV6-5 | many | CASSYSGGKDREAFF
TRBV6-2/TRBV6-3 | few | CASSLSPRPGNSYEQYF
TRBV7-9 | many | CASSLGPTRYEQYF
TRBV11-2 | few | CASSLDAGNSGNTIYF
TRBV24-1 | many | CATSDSTLHGKQYF
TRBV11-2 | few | CASSLGRTGIYEQYF
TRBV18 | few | CASSPNRQGGMNTEAFF
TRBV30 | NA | CAWSHFTGTEAFF
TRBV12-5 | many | CASARSGSSYEQYF
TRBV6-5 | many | CASSYQQGNNGYTF
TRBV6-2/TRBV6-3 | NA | CASSSSGALYEQYF
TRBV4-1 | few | CASSQVVNNEQYF
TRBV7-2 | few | CASSLGGFQYF
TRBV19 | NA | CASSKDSLLWTSGKETQYF
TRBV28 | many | CASSDRGTILAFF
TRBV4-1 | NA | CASSQETPGGAGYGYTF
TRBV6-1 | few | CASRNRGAGELFF
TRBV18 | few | CASSPGTAGYGYTF
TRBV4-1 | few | CASSQPGQVRQPQHF
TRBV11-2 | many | CASSLYAGSPETQYF
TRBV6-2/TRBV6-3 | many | CASREWGGTEAFF
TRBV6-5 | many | CASSYWVAGEGHEQYF
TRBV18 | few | CASSPRSGIGETQYF
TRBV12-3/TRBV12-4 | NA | CASSFAKGTTYEQYF
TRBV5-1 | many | CASSGSGWRTYEQYF
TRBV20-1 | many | CSADPGHKAGTEAFF
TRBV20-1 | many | CSAREQRNKGRYEQYF
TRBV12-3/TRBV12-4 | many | CASSFYRSGANVLTF
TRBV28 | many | CASSFEGAGTEAFF
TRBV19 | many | CASSISGQDTEAFF